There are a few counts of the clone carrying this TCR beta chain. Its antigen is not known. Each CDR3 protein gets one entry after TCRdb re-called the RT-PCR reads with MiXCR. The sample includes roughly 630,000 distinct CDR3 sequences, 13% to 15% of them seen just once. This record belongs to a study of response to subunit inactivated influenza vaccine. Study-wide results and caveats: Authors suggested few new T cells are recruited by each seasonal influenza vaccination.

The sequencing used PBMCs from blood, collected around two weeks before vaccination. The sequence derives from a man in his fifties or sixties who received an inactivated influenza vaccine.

The CDR3 coding sequence is TGTGCCAGCAGCTTAGGTTCGACGGTTTACAATGAGCAGTTCTTC. It codes for CASSLGSTVYNEQFF. The genes are TRBV7-8 and TRBJ2-1; D remains unclear. Germline CDR1 reads SGHVS; CDR2 reads FQNEAQ. V was pared by 1 base and J by 4 bases, with 11 bases between. The CDR3 is made up of 15 amino acids.